Listed below are T cell receptor beta chains from one sample, sequenced in a study of cytomegalovirus exposure and HLA in healthy donors. Generated by immunoSEQ multiplex PCR, the TCRdb table keeps only in-frame clones and is missing some. The data show 130,000 to 150,000 clones, about three quarters seen once. The sequenced sample consisted of PBMCs. Receptors were obtained from a male donor in good health and CMV-seropositive. Both conserved end residues are part of each CDR3. Fields, in order: J gene, V gene, D gene, clone size, CDR3 DNA, CDR3 protein. The D gene is left open where the match is weak. Clone size appears in some rows only: once, few, many, or a class for an expanded clone.

>TRBJ2-1|TRBV25-1|-|-
TGTGCCAGCTCCCTTGCTACCTACAATGAGCAGTTCTTC
CASSLATYNEQFF
>TRBJ2-5|TRBV18|TRBD1|-
TGTGCCAGCTCACCAGGACAGGGTAGCGAGACCCAGTACTTC
CASSPGQGSETQYF
>TRBJ2-7|TRBV28|TRBD1|few
TGTGCCAGCAGTTGGGAGACAGGGGGGAACGAGCAGTACTTC
CASSWETGGNEQYF
>TRBJ1-1|TRBV6-4|-|-
TGTGCCAGCAGTGACGAGGGAGGGTTGGCTTTCTTT
CASSDEGGLAFF
>TRBJ1-1|TRBV5-4|TRBD1|-
TGTGCCAGCAGCTTGGGAGTGGGACAGGGGCGGGCTGAAGCTTTCTTT
CASSLGVGQGRAEAFF
>TRBJ2-7|TRBV2|TRBD1|-
TGTGCCAGCAGTATAGACAGGGCCTACGAGCAGTACTTC
CASSIDRAYEQYF
>TRBJ2-7|TRBV9|TRBD2|-
TGTGCCAGCAGCGTAGCCCGGGCTAGCGGGAGGGACGAGCAGTACTTC
CASSVARASGRDEQYF
>TRBJ1-1|TRBV5-6|TRBD1|-
TGTGCCAGCAGCTTAGCAGGGGGCTACACTGAAGCTTTCTTT
CASSLAGGYTEAFF
>TRBJ1-6|TRBV27|TRBD1|-
TGTGCCAGCAGGCTATGGGACAGGGGGGAATCACCCCTCCACTTT
CASRLWDRGESPLHF
>TRBJ2-1|TRBV6-4|-|-
TGTGCCAGCAGTGACTCGAGGGGGGGGTACGATGAGCAGTTCTTC
CASSDSRGGYDEQFF
>TRBJ1-2|TRBV29-1|-|-
TGCAGCGTTGAGAACATCTATGGCTACACCTTC
CSVENIYGYTF
>TRBJ2-1|TRBV6-1|TRBD2|once
TGTGCCAGTACCCTAGCGGGAGGGATCAATGAGCAGTTCTTC
CASTLAGGINEQFF
>TRBJ2-3|TRBV6-4|TRBD2|-
TGTGCCAGCAGTGACCGAGCGGGAGGTGTAGATACGCAGTATTTT
CASSDRAGGVDTQYF
>TRBJ1-4|TRBV7-9|TRBD1|few
TGTGCCAGCAGTCTAAAGGACAGGGAAAATGAAAAACTGTTTTTT
CASSLKDRENEKLFF
>TRBJ2-1|TRBV7-7|-|-
TGTGCTAGCAGTAGCGGTTCCTACAATGAGCAGTTCTTC
CASSSGSYNEQFF
>TRBJ1-1|TRBV6-5|-|-
TGTGCCAGCAGTTACTCGGAGGGCGTTTGGAGAGCTTTCTTT
CASSYSEGVWRAFF
>TRBJ2-7|TRBV9|TRBD2|-
TGTGCCAGCAGCGTCCGACTAGCGCCGTCCTACGAGCAGTACTTC
CASSVRLAPSYEQYF
>TRBJ1-1|TRBV7-2|-|-
TGTGCCAGCAGCTTGCCGGGGTCCACTGAAGCTTTCTTT
CASSLPGSTEAFF
>TRBJ2-1|TRBV11-3|TRBD2|-
TGTGCCAGCAGCCCAAGGACTAGCGGGGGGAACTACAATGAGCAGTTCTTC
CASSPRTSGGNYNEQFF
>TRBJ2-5|TRBV7-8|-|-
TGTGCCAGCAGCTTATACGTTCCCGGGGAGACCCAGTACTTC
CASSLYVPGETQYF
>TRBJ2-2|TRBV6-5|-|-
TGTGCCAGCAGTTACTGGGGGGAGTCTGGCACCGGGGAGCTGTTTTTT
CASSYWGESGTGELFF
>TRBJ1-5|TRBV28|TRBD1|-
TGTGCCAGCAGTTCACCGGGACAGCGCAATCAGCCCCAGCATTTT
CASSSPGQRNQPQHF
>TRBJ1-1|TRBV7-2|TRBD1|few
TGTGCCAGCAGCTTAGGAGGGGGCGGTATTAGGACTGAAGCTTTCTTT
CASSLGGGGIRTEAFF
>TRBJ1-3|TRBV19|TRBD1|-
TGTGCCAGTAGTCCTCCCCCCGGACAGGGGAGGCACACCATATATTTT
CASSPPPGQGRHTIYF
>TRBJ1-6|TRBV5-1|-|-
TGCGCCAGCAGCCCCGGGACACCGCTTAATTCACCCCTCCACTTT
CASSPGTPLNSPLHF
>TRBJ1-2|TRBV10-3|-|-
TGTGCCATCAGCCCCAGGGAGGACTCTAACTATGGCTACACCTTC
CAISPREDSNYGYTF
>TRBJ1-3|TRBV10-3|TRBD1|-
TGTGCCATCAGAGGGACAGGCTCTGGAAACACCATATATTTT
CAIRGTGSGNTIYF
>TRBJ2-1|TRBV4-3|TRBD2|-
TGCGCCAGCAGCCAAGATCTCGGGGCGGGAGGTTTCTACAATGAGCAGTTCTTC
CASSQDLGAGGFYNEQFF
>TRBJ2-5|TRBV6-5|TRBD2|once
TGTGCCAGCAGTTACTCGTTTAGCGGGGGTCAAGAGACCCAGTACTTC
CASSYSFSGGQETQYF
>TRBJ2-2|TRBV13|-|-
TGTGCCAGCAGCCAGGACAACGGGGAGCTGTTTTTT
CASSQDNGELFF
>TRBJ2-5|TRBV4-1|TRBD1|-
TGCGCCAGCAGCCAAGGCAGGGGGGAGACCCAGTACTTC
CASSQGRGETQYF
>TRBJ2-7|TRBV29-1|-|-
TGCAGCGTTATTAGGGCGTACGGAGGCGAGCAGTACTTC
CSVIRAYGGEQYF
>TRBJ2-3|TRBV7-9|-|-
TGTGCCAGCAGCCCTAGGACAGCTCCTACAGATACGCAGTATTTT
CASSPRTAPTDTQYF
>TRBJ2-1|TRBV6-4|-|-
TGTGCCAGCAGTCGGGACATCTACAATGAGCAGTTCTTC
CASSRDIYNEQFF
>TRBJ2-1|TRBV28|TRBD1|once
TGTGCCAGCAGTTTTACTACCGGGGACAGCTGGAGCTCCTACAATGAGCAGTTCTTC
CASSFTTGDSWSSYNEQFF
>TRBJ2-4|TRBV28|TRBD2|-
TGTGCCAGCAGTCTAGCGGGAGCTTCGGTCATTCAGTACTTC
CASSLAGASVIQYF
>TRBJ1-5|TRBV7-8|TRBD1|-
TGTGCCAGCAGCAACCACAGGGGACCCAATCAGCCCCAGCATTTT
CASSNHRGPNQPQHF
>TRBJ2-1|TRBV7-9|-|-
TGTGCCAGCAGCTTAGTGCAGGGGTACAATGAGCAGTTCTTC
CASSLVQGYNEQFF
>TRBJ1-2|TRBV7-9|-|-
TGTGCCAGCAGCTTGGGGGCGACAGAACCTAACTATGGCTACACCTTC
CASSLGATEPNYGYTF
>TRBJ2-1|TRBV19|TRBD1|once
TGTGCCAGTAGTAATCCGGGACAGCCGTTCTTC
CASSNPGQPFF
>TRBJ1-2|TRBV11-3|-|-
TGTGCCAGCAGCTTAGATTCTGAAGGGAGCAACTATGGCTACACCTTC
CASSLDSEGSNYGYTF
>TRBJ2-2|TRBV11-3|TRBD1|-
TGTGCCAGCAGCCAACGGGACAGGGGGCGTGACGGGGAGCTGTTTTTT
CASSQRDRGRDGELFF
>TRBJ1-1|TRBV7-6|-|-
TGTGCCAGCAGCCCCGGACAGAACACTGAAGCTTTCTTT
CASSPGQNTEAFF
>TRBJ1-1|TRBV11-2|-|-
TGTGCCAGCAGCCCCCGCGAGAAGGGGGACACTGAAGCTTTCTTT
CASSPREKGDTEAFF
>TRBJ2-2|TRBV28|-|-
TGTGCCAGCACCCCTTGGGCGGCGGGGAACACCGGGGAGCTGTTTTTT
CASTPWAAGNTGELFF
>TRBJ2-7|TRBV29-1|TRBD2|-
TGCAGCGTTGAAACTAGCGGGAGAAGCGAGCAGTACTTC
CSVETSGRSEQYF
>TRBJ1-2|TRBV29-1|-|-
TGCAGCGTTGTACAGGGCGACTATGGCTACACCTTC
CSVVQGDYGYTF
>TRBJ2-3|TRBV29-1|-|few
TGCAGCGTTGTGGAGTCTAGCACAGATACGCAGTATTTT
CSVVESSTDTQYF
>TRBJ2-1|TRBV11-2|TRBD2|once
TGTGCCAGCAGCTTCTTAGCGGGAGTAAGGAAAGAGCAGTTCTTC
CASSFLAGVRKEQFF
>TRBJ2-1|TRBV19|-|-
TGTGCCAGTAGTATTAATACTCCCTTATCGGAGCAGTTCTTC
CASSINTPLSEQFF
>TRBJ2-5|TRBV14|TRBD2|-
TGTGCCAGCAGCCAAGAAGGACTAGGGAAAAGGGAGACCCAGTACTTC
CASSQEGLGKRETQYF
>TRBJ2-1|TRBV9|-|few
TGTGCCAGCAGCGTAGATGGGGGGAACTACAATGAGCAGTTCTTC
CASSVDGGNYNEQFF
>TRBJ2-5|TRBV6-8|-|-
TGTGCCACCAGAGGTTTCGAAGCGGACCCGGAGACCCAGTACTTC
CATRGFEADPETQYF
>TRBJ2-1|TRBV21-1|-|once
TGTGCCAGCAGCAACTATACGGGAGGTGACAATGAGCAGTTCTTC
CASSNYTGGDNEQFF
>TRBJ2-5|TRBV15|TRBD2|-
TGTGCCACCAGCAGAAATAGCGGGCAAGAGACCCAGTACTTC
CATSRNSGQETQYF